This T cell receptor beta chain was profiled in a study of blood T cell repertoires in COVID-19. Overall study context: T cells, B-cell-depleted T cells, or PBMCs provided the cDNA or gDNA that served as material.

Enrolled through a virtual design, the participants were between 18 and 89 years of age and came from 24 US areas. Participants reported their clinical history, and cohort assignment relied on those reports. Resolution of symptoms, clearance, or two negative PCRs was present in recovered Cohort 3 donors. Profiled with immunoSEQ multiplex PCR; TCRdb holds only in-frame clones, not every one. Among roughly 250,000 clones listed, about nine tenths were seen once. Sequenced: PBMCs or T cells enriched from blood (not recorded which). The receptor was isolated from a woman under 30 who had recovered from COVID-19.

In nucleotides, the CDR3 is TGTGCCAGTAGTATAGACAGGGGCCCCTATGGCTACACCTTC. It encodes CASSIDRGPYGYTF. The V call is TRBV19, the J call TRBJ1-2; weak D call: TRBD1 (6 bases). Trimming took 0 bases from V and 4 from J, leaving 9 bases between them. This CDR3 has 14 amino acids. CDR1 LNHDA and CDR2 SQIVND come from the germline V gene (reference sequence).